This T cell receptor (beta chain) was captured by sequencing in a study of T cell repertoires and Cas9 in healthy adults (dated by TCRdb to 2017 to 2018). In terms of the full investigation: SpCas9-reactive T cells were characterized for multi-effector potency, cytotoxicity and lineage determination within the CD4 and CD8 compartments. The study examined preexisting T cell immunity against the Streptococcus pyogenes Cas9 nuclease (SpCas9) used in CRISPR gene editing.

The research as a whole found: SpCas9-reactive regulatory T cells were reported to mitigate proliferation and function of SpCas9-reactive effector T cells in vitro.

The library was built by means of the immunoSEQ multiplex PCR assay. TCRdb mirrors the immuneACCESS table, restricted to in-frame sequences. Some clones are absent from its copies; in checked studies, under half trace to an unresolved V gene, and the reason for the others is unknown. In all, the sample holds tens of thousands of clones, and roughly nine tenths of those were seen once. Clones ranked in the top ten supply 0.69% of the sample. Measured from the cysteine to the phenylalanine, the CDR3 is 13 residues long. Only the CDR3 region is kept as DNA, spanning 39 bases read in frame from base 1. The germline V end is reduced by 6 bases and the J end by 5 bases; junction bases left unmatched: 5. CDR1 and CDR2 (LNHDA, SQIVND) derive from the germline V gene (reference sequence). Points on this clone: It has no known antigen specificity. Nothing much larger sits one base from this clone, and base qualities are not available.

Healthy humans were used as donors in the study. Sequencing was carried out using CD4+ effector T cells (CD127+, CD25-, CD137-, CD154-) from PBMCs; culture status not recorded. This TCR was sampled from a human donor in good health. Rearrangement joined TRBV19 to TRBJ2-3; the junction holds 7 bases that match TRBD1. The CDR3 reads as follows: CASRGQFGDTQYF. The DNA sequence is TGTGCCAGTAGGGGACAGTTTGGAGATACGCAGTATTTT.